This paragraph reports one T cell receptor beta chain. CDR3 size: 14 residues. Trimming left V 4 bases short and J 5 bases short, with 11 bases between. These data originate in a study of blood T cells in healthy people across ages. Through a sample-barcoded 5' primer and a J-beta primer mix, a second PCR was run for about 6 to 12 cycles. TCRdb re-called the 5' RACE reads through MiXCR, storing one row per CDR3 protein. The sample holds approximately 800,000 distinct CDR3 sequences, about 42% seen once. The sample taken for sequencing was blood. The J gene is TRBJ1-4, the V gene TRBV12-3 or TRBV12-4; weak D call: TRBD1 (5 bases). This TCR came from an older man in good health. This CDR3 is CASSSDSRNEKLFF. The CDR3 DNA reads as TGTGCCAGCAGTTCTGACAGCAGAAATGAAAAACTGTTTTTT.